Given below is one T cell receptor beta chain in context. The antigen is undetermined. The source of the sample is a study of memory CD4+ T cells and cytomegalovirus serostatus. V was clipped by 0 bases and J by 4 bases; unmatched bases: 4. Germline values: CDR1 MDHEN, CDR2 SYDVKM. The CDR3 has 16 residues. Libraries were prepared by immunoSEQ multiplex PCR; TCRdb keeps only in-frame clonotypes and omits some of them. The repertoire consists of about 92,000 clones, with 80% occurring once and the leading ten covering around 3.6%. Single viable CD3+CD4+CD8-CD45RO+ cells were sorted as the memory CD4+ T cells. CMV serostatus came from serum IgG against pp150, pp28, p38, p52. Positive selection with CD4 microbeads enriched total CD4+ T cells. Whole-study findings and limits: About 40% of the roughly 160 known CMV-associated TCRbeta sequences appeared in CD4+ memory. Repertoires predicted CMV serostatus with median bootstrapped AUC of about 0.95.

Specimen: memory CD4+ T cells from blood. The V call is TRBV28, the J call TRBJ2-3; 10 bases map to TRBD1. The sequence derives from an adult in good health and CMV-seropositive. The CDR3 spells CASSLWGQGIADTQYF. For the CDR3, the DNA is TGTGCCAGCAGTTTATGGGGACAGGGGATCGCAGATACGCAGTATTTT.